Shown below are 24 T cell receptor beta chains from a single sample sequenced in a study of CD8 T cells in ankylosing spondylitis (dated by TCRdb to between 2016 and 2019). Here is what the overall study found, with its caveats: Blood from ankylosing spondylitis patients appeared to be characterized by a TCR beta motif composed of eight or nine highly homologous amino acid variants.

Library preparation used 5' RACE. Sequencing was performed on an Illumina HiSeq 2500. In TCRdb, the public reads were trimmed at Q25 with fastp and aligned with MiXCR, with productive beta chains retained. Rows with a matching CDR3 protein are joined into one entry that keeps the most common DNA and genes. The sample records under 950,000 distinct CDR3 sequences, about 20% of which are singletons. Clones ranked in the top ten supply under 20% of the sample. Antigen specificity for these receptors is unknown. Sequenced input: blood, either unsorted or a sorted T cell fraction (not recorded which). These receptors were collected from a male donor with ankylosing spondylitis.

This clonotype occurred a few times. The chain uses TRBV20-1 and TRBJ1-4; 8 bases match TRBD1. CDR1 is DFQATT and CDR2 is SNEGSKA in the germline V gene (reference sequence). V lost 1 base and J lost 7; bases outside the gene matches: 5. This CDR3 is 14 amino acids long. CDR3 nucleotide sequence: TGCAGTGCTAGAGTGTCCAGGGGGCTTGAAAAACTGTTTTTT. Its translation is CSARVSRGLEKLFF.

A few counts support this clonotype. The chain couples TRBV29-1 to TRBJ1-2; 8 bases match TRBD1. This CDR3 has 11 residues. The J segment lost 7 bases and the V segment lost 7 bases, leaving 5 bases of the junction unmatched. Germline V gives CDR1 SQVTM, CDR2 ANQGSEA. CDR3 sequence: CSAEDRAGYTF. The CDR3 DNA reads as TGCAGCGCCGAGGACAGGGCTGGCTACACCTTC.

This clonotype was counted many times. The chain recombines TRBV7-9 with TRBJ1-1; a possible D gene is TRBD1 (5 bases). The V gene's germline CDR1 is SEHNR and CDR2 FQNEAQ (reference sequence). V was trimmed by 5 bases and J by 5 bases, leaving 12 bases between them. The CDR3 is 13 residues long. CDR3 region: CASSPPGGTEAFF. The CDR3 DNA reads TGTGCCAGCAGCCCTCCCGGGGGTACTGAAGCTTTCTTT. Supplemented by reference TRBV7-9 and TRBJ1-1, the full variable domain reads DTGVSQNPRHKITKRGQNVTFRCDPISEHNRLYWYRQTLGQGPEFLTYFQNEAQLEKSRLLSDRFSAERPKGSFSTLEIQRTEQGDSAMYLCASSPPGGTEAFFGQGTRLTVV.

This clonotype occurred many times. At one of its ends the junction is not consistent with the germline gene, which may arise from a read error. CDR3 bases: TGCGCCAGCAGCACCCCGACTAGCGGTTCTTCCTTCAATGAGCAGTTCTTC. This encodes CASSTPTSGSSFNEQFF. The chain couples TRBV4-1 to TRBJ2-1; 9 positions match TRBD2. The germline gives CDR1 MGHRA, CDR2 YSYEKL. The CDR3 is 17 residues long.

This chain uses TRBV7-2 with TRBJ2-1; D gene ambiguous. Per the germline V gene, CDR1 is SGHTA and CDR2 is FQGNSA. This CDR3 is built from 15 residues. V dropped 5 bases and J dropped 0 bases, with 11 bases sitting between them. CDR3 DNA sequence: TGTGCCAGCAGCGCATCAGTGAGCTCCTACAATGAGCAGTTCTTC. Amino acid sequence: CASSASVSSYNEQFF.

CDR3 residues: CATSRELTSLTDTQYF. The CDR3 bases are TGTGCCACCAGCAGAGAGCTGACTAGTTTGACGGATACGCAGTATTTT. The rearrangement joins TRBV15 to TRBJ2-3; D perhaps matches TRBD2 (6 bases). The CDR3 has 16 residues. Germline-derived CDR1 and CDR2 are LNHNV and YYDKDF (reference sequence). V dropped 0 bases and J dropped 6 bases, with 16 bases sitting between them.

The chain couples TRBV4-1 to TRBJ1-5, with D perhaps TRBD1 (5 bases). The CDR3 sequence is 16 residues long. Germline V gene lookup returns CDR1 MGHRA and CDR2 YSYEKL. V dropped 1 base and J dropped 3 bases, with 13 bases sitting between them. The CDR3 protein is CASSQVGALNNQPQHF. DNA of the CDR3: TGCGCCAGCAGCCAAGTAGGGGCCCTGAACAATCAGCCCCAGCATTTT.

This CDR3 reads CASSEVRRYEQFF. Here the CDR3 DNA reads TGTGCCAGCAGTGAGGTCAGGAGATATGAGCAGTTCTTC. The chain carries TRBV2 and TRBJ2-1; no definite D call. Deletions cut 3 bases from V and 8 bases from J, with 11 bases between. Germline loops: CDR1 SNHLY, CDR2 FYNNEI. The CDR3 is 13 residues long.

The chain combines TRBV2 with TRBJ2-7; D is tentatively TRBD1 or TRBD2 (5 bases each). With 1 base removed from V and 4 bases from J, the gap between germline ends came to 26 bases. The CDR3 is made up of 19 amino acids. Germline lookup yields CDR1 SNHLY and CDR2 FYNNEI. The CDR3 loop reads CASSEEGEGRRRNQYEQYF. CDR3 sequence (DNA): TGTGCCAGCAGTGAAGAGGGAGAGGGGCGCCGGCGAAATCAATACGAGCAGTACTTC.

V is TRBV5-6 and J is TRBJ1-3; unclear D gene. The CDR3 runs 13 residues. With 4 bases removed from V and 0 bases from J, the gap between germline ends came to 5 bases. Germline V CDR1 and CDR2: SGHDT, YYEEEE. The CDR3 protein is CASSTISGNTIYF. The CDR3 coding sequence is TGTGCCAGCAGCACGATCTCTGGAAACACCATATATTTT. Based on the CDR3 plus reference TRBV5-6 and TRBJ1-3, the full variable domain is DAGVTQSPTHLIKTRGQQVTLRCSPKSGHDTVSWYQQALGQGPQFIFQYYEEEERQRGNFPDRFSGHQFPNYSSELNVNALLLGDSALYLCASSTISGNTIYFGEGSWLTVV.

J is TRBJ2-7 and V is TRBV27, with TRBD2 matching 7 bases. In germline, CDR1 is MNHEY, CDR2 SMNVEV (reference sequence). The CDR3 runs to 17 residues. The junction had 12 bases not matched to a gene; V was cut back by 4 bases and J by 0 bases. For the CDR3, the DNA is TGTGCCAGCAGTTCCACAGTAGTGGGCGGGAGCTCCTACGAGCAGTACTTC. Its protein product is CASSSTVVGGSSYEQYF.

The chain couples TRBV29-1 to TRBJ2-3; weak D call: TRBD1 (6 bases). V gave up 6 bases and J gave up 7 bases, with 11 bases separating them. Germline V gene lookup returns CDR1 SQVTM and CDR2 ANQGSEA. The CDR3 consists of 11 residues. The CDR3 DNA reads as TGCAGCGTCGAACAGGGAAATACGCAGTATTTT. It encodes CSVEQGNTQYF.

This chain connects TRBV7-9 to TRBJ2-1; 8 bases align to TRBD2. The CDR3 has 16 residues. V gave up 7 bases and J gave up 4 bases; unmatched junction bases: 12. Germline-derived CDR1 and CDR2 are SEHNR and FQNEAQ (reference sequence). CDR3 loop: CASIPRAGGEYNEQFF. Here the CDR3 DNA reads TGTGCCAGCATCCCAAGGGCGGGAGGAGAGTACAATGAGCAGTTCTTC.

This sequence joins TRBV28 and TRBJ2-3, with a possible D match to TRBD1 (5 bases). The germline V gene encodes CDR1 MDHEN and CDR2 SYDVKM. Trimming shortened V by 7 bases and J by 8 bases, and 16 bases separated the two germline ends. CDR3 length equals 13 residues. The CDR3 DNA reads TGTGCCAGCACCCCCCTGGGGCTCCCTACGCAGTATTTT. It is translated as CASTPLGLPTQYF.

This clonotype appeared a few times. In DNA, the CDR3 is TGTGCCAGCAGCCTTTCGTCCGTCACAGATACGCAGTATTTT. Amino acid sequence: CASSLSSVTDTQYF. This sequence joins TRBV7-3 and TRBJ2-3; no reliable D call. The CDR3 length is 14 residues. The V gene lost 5 bases and the J gene lost 2 bases, with 11 bases spanning the gap. The germline gives CDR1 SGHTA, CDR2 FQGTGA.

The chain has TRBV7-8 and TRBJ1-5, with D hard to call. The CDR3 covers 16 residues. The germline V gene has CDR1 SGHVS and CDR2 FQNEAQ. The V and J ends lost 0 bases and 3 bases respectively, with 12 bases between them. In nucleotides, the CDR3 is TGTGCCAGCAGCTTAGCGCTCGGCGGAGCCAATCAGCCCCAGCATTTT. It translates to CASSLALGGANQPQHF.

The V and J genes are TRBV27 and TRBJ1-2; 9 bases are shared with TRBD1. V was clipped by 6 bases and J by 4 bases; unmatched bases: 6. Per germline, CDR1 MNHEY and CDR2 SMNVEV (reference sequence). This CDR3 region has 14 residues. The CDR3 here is CASRPDRGGYGYTF. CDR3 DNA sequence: TGTGCCAGCAGACCAGACAGGGGGGGCTATGGCTACACCTTC.

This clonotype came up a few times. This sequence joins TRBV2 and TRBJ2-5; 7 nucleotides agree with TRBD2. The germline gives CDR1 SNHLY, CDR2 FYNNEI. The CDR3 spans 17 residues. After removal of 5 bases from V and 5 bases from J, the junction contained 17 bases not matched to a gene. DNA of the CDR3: TGTGCCAGCAGTCACGTCGTAGGACTAGGTGGCACGGAGACCCAGTACTTC. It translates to CASSHVVGLGGTETQYF.

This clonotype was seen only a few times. CDR3: CSGSTGGVTEAFF. CDR3 sequence (DNA): TGCAGTGGCTCGACAGGGGGCGTCACTGAAGCTTTCTTT. This chain uses TRBV20-1 with TRBJ1-1, with TRBD1 matching 10 bases. This CDR3 is 13 amino acids long. The ends lost 7 bases at V and 4 bases at J; junction bases unmatched: 6. CDR1 is DFQATT, CDR2 SNEGSKA, per germline (reference sequence).

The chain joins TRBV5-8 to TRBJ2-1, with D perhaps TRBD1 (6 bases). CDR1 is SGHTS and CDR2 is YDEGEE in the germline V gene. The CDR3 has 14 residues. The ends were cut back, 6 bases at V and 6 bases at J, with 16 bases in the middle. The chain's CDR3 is CASMTTTGSNEQFF. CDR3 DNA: TGTGCCAGCATGACGACGACAGGCTCCAATGAGCAGTTCTTC.

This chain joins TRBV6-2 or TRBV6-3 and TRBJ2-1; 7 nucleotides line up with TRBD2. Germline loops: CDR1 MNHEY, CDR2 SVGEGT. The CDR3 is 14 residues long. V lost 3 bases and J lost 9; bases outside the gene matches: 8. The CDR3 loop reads CASSYLGGIGEQFF. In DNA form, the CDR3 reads TGTGCCAGCAGTTATCTCGGGGGGATTGGTGAGCAGTTCTTC.

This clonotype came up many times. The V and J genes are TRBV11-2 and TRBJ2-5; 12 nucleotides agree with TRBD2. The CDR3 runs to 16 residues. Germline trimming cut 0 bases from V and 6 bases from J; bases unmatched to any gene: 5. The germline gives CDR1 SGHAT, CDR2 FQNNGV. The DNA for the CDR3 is TGTGCCAGCAGCTTAGATCTAGCGGGGGGGCAAAAGACCCAGTACTTC. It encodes CASSLDLAGGQKTQYF.

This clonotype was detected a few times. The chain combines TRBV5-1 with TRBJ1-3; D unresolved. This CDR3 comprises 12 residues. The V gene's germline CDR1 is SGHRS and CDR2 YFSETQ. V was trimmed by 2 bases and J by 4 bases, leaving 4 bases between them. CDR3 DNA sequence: TGCGCCAGCAGCTTTGACGGAAACACCATATATTTT. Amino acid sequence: CASSFDGNTIYF.

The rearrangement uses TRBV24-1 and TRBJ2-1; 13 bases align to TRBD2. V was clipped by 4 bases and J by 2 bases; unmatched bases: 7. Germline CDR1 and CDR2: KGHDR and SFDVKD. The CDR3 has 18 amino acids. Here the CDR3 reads CATSEGLAGEGTYNEQFF. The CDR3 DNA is TGTGCCACCAGTGAAGGACTAGCGGGAGAGGGCACCTACAATGAGCAGTTCTTC.